Listed below are T cell receptor beta chains from one sample, sequenced in a study of early T cells in non-severe SARS-CoV-2 infection. Each CDR3 protein gets one entry after TCRdb re-called the 5' RACE reads with MiXCR. This table has over 85,000 distinct CDR3 sequences, 10% to 15% appearing once. Specimen: whole blood, collected at baseline. Source of these receptors: an adult who was a healthcare worker with PCR-confirmed SARS-CoV-2 infection or an uninfected control (not recorded which). CDR3s include the opening cysteine and the closing phenylalanine or tryptophan. A D gene is named only where the DNA matches it firmly. Size is omitted from some rows. Given values are once, few, many or a class for expanded clones.

D | J | V | size | CDR3 | DNA
TRBD1 | TRBJ2-7 | TRBV10-1 | few | CASSPGTDYEQYF | TGCGCCAGCAGCCCAGGGACAGACTACGAGCAGTACTTC
- | TRBJ2-1 | TRBV2 | few | CASSALGPEGNEQFF | TGTGCCAGCAGTGCTCTGGGCCCCGAGGGGAATGAGCAGTTCTTC
TRBD1 | TRBJ2-5 | TRBV13 | few | CASSSQGHTQETQYF | TGTGCCAGCAGCTCACAGGGGCATACTCAAGAGACCCAGTACTTC
TRBD1 | TRBJ2-1 | TRBV29-1 | few | CSVVDRGNNEQFF | TGCAGCGTTGTGGACAGGGGTAACAATGAGCAGTTCTTC
- | TRBJ2-1 | TRBV5-4 | - | CASSSARDFYNEQFF | TGTGCCAGCAGCAGTGCACGGGACTTTTACAATGAGCAGTTCTTC
- | TRBJ2-1 | TRBV6-1 | - | CASTKRTESYNEQFF | TGTGCCAGCACTAAACGGACAGAGAGTTACAATGAGCAGTTCTTC
- | TRBJ1-2 | TRBV6-6 | - | CASAWDTEGYTF | TGTGCCAGCGCCTGGGACACCGAGGGCTACACCTTC
- | TRBJ2-2 | TRBV14 | few | CASSQVDGNGELFF | TGTGCCAGCAGCCAAGTGGACGGCAACGGGGAGCTGTTTTTT
TRBD2 | TRBJ2-5 | TRBV6-1 | - | CASSHLAGSYF | TGTGCCAGCAGTCACCTAGCGGGGAGTTACTTC
- | TRBJ2-6 | TRBV12-3/TRBV12-4 | few | CASSLSMGANVLTF | TGTGCCAGCAGTTTATCAATGGGGGCCAACGTCCTGACTTTC
TRBD1 | TRBJ1-1 | TRBV18 | many | CASSPQGQGNTEAFF | TGTGCCAGCTCACCACAGGGACAGGGAAACACTGAAGCTTTCTTT
- | TRBJ1-5 | TRBV12-3/TRBV12-4 | few | CASSFGPKQPQHF | TGTGCCAGCAGTTTTGGTCCTAAACAGCCCCAGCATTTT
TRBD1 | TRBJ1-1 | TRBV28 | many | CASPAPGQRLNTEAFF | TGTGCCAGCCCCGCCCCGGGACAGAGATTGAACACTGAAGCTTTCTTT
TRBD2 | TRBJ2-3 | TRBV5-1 | - | CASSVALTSGSSTDTQYF | TGCGCCAGCAGCGTGGCCCTCACTAGCGGGAGTAGCACAGATACGCAGTATTTT
TRBD2 | TRBJ2-2 | TRBV28 | many | CASSPRGSGRAAAGELFF | TGTGCCAGCAGTCCGCGGGGTAGCGGGAGGGCCGCCGCCGGGGAGCTGTTTTTT
TRBD1 | TRBJ1-2 | TRBV4-1 | - | CASSQDERTGASARGYTF | TGCGCCAGCAGCCAAGATGAGAGGACAGGGGCCTCCGCACGCGGCTACACCTTC
- | TRBJ2-7 | TRBV25-1 | - | CASSGHFYEQYF | TGTGCCAGCAGTGGTCATTTCTACGAGCAGTACTTC
- | TRBJ1-4 | TRBV5-1 | - | CASSLWGHDEKLFF | TGCGCCAGCAGCTTGTGGGGGCACGATGAAAAACTGTTTTTT
- | TRBJ2-2 | TRBV7-9 | many | CASSLTLGHPTGELFF | TGTGCCAGCAGCTTAACCTTGGGACACCCCACCGGGGAGCTGTTTTTT
- | TRBJ1-3 | TRBV15 | - | CATSRDLIGSSGNTIYF | TGTGCCACCAGCAGAGATCTTATCGGGAGCTCTGGAAACACCATATATTTT
- | TRBJ1-6 | TRBV7-3 | - | CASSLSVGSPLHF | TGTGCCAGCAGCTTAAGTGTCGGTTCACCCCTCCACTTT
TRBD1 | TRBJ2-1 | TRBV7-3 | few | CASSLIGQGVNEQFF | TGTGCCAGCAGCTTAATTGGACAGGGGGTAAATGAGCAGTTCTTC
- | TRBJ2-1 | TRBV29-1 | - | CTTRSASYNEQFF | TGCACCACCAGGTCAGCTTCGTACAATGAGCAGTTCTTC
- | TRBJ2-2 | TRBV9 | few | CASSVGSGYTGELFF | TGTGCCAGCAGCGTAGGCAGCGGATACACCGGGGAGCTGTTTTTT
TRBD2 | TRBJ2-7 | TRBV7-9 | - | CASSGPGLAVFIYEQYF | TGTGCCAGCAGCGGGCCGGGACTAGCGGTCTTTATTTACGAGCAGTACTTC
- | TRBJ2-7 | TRBV7-9 | - | CASSHGTAREQYF | TGTGCCAGCAGCCACGGGACCGCGAGGGAGCAGTACTTC
TRBD2 | TRBJ2-1 | TRBV9 | - | CASNLADSNEQFF | TGTGCCAGCAACCTAGCGGATTCCAATGAGCAGTTCTTC
- | TRBJ1-1 | TRBV3-1 | few | CASSQRGSTEAFF | TGTGCCAGCAGCCAACGGGGGAGCACTGAAGCTTTCTTT
- | TRBJ1-3 | TRBV5-1 | - | CASSPGPRNTIYF | TGCGCCAGCAGCCCAGGCCCACGAAACACCATATATTTT
- | TRBJ1-1 | TRBV7-9 | - | CASSLPEGEAFF | TGTGCCAGCAGCCTGCCAGAGGGTGAAGCTTTCTTT
TRBD1 | TRBJ1-4 | TRBV27 | - | CASSWDRPGAATNEKLFF | TGTGCCAGCAGTTGGGACAGGCCGGGTGCTGCAACTAATGAAAAACTGTTTTTT
TRBD1 | TRBJ1-3 | TRBV5-6 | many | CASSYYGQVPGNTIYF | TGTGCCAGCAGCTACTATGGACAGGTCCCCGGAAACACCATATATTTT
- | TRBJ2-1 | TRBV20-1 | - | CSAGTAERAYNEQFF | TGCAGTGCTGGGACAGCCGAGCGGGCCTACAATGAGCAGTTCTTC
- | TRBJ2-5 | TRBV24-1 | - | CATEGRGEETQYF | TGTGCCACCGAAGGAAGAGGGGAGGAGACCCAGTACTTC
- | TRBJ1-3 | TRBV18 | - | CASSLSYSGNTIYF | TGTGCCAGCTCGCTCTCCTACTCTGGAAACACCATATATTTT
- | TRBJ1-5 | TRBV6-5 | - | CASSYKGSNQPQHF | TGTGCCAGCAGTTATAAGGGTAGCAATCAGCCCCAGCATTTT
- | TRBJ1-2 | TRBV4-1 | - | CASSHDRTAYGYTF | TGCGCCAGCAGTCATGATAGGACAGCCTATGGCTACACCTTC